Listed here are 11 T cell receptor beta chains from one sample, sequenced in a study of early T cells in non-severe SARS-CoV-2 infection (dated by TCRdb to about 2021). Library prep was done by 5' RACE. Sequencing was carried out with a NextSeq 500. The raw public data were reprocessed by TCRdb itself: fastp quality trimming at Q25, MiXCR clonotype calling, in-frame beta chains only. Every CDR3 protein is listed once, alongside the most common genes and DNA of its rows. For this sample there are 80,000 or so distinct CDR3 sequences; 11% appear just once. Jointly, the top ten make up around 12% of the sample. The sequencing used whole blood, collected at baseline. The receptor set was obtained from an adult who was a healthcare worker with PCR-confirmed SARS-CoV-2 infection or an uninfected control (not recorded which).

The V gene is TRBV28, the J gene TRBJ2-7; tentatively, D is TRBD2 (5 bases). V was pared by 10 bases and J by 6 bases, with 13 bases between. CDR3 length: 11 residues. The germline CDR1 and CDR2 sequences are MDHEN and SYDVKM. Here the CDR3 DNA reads TGTGCCACCCAACGGGGTACCGAGCAGTACTTC. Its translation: CATQRGTEQYF. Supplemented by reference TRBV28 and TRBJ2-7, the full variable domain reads DVKVTQSSRYLVKRTGEKVFLECVQDMDHENMFWYRQDPGLGLRLIYFSYDVKMKEKGDIPEGYSVSREKKERFSLILESASTNQTSMYLCATQRGTEQYFGPGTRLTVT.

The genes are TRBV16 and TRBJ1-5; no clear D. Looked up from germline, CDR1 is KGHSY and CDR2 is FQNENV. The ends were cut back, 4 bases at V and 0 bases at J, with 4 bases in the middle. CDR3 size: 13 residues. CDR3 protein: CASSPGSNQPQHF. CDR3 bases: TGTGCCAGCAGCCCAGGTAGCAATCAGCCCCAGCATTTT.

The CDR3 is CASSDPTGGNSPLHF. CDR3 sequence (DNA): TGTGCCAGCAGTGATCCGACAGGGGGCAATTCACCCCTCCACTTT. This chain joins TRBV25-1 and TRBJ1-6; 10 nucleotides align to TRBD1. Germline loops: CDR1 MGHDK, CDR2 SYGVNS. With 3 bases clipped from V and 7 bases from J, the junction kept 3 bases outside the gene matches. The CDR3 spans 15 residues.

The CDR3 here is CASSFQLAESTGELFF. In DNA form, the CDR3 reads TGTGCCAGCAGTTTCCAACTAGCGGAGTCCACCGGGGAGCTGTTTTTT. This chain connects TRBV12-3 or TRBV12-4 to TRBJ2-2; 8 bases line up with TRBD2. The CDR3 length is 16 residues. Losses at the gene ends were 3 bases for V and 4 bases for J; bases not matched to a gene: 7.

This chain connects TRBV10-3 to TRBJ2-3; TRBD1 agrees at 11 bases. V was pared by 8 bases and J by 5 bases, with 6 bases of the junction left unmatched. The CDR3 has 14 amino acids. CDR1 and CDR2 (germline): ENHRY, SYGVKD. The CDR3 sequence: CAIRTGGSVDTQYF. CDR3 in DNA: TGTGCCATCCGGACAGGGGGCTCGGTAGATACGCAGTATTTT.

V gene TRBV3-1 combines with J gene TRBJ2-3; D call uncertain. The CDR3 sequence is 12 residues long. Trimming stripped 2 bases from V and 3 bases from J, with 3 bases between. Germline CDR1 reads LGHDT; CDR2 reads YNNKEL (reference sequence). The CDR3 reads CASSQITDTQYF. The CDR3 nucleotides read TGTGCCAGCAGCCAAATAACAGATACGCAGTATTTT.

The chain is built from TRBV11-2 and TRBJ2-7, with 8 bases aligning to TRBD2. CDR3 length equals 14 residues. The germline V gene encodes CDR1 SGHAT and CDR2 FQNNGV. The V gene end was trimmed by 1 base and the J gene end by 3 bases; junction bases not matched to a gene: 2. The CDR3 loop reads CASSLVAGGYEQYF. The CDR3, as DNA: TGTGCCAGCAGCTTAGTGGCGGGGGGCTACGAGCAGTACTTC.

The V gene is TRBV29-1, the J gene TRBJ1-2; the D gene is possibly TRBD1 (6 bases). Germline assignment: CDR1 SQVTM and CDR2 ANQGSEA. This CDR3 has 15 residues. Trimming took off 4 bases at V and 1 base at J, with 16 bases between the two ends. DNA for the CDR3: TGCAGCGTTGTTCTCCGGACAGAGTTTAACTATGGCTACACCTTC. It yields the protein CSVVLRTEFNYGYTF. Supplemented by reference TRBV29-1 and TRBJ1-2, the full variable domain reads SAVISQKPSRDICQRGTSLTIQCQVDSQVTMMFWYRQQPGQSLTLIATANQGSEATYESGFVIDKFPISRPNLTFSTLTVSNMSPEDSSIYLCSVVLRTEFNYGYTFGSGTRLTVV.

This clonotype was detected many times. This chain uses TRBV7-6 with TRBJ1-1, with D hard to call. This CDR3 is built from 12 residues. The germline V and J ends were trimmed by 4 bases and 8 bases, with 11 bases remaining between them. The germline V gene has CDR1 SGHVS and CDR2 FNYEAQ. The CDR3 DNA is TGTGCCAGCAGCTCATCGACGGCCGAAGCTTTCTTT. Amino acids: CASSSSTAEAFF.

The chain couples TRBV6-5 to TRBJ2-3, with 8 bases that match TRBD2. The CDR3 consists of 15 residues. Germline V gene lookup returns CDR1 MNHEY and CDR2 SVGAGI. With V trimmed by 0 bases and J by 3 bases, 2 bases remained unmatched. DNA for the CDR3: TGTGCCAGCAGTTACTCGCAGCGGGGGACAGATACGCAGTATTTT. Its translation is CASSYSQRGTDTQYF.

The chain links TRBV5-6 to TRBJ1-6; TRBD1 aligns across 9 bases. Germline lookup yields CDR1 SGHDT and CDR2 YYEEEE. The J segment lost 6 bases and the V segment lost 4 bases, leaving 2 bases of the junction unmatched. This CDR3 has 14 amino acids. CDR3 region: CASSPDRGNSPLHF. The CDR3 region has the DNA TGTGCCAGCAGCCCGGACAGGGGTAATTCACCCCTCCACTTT.